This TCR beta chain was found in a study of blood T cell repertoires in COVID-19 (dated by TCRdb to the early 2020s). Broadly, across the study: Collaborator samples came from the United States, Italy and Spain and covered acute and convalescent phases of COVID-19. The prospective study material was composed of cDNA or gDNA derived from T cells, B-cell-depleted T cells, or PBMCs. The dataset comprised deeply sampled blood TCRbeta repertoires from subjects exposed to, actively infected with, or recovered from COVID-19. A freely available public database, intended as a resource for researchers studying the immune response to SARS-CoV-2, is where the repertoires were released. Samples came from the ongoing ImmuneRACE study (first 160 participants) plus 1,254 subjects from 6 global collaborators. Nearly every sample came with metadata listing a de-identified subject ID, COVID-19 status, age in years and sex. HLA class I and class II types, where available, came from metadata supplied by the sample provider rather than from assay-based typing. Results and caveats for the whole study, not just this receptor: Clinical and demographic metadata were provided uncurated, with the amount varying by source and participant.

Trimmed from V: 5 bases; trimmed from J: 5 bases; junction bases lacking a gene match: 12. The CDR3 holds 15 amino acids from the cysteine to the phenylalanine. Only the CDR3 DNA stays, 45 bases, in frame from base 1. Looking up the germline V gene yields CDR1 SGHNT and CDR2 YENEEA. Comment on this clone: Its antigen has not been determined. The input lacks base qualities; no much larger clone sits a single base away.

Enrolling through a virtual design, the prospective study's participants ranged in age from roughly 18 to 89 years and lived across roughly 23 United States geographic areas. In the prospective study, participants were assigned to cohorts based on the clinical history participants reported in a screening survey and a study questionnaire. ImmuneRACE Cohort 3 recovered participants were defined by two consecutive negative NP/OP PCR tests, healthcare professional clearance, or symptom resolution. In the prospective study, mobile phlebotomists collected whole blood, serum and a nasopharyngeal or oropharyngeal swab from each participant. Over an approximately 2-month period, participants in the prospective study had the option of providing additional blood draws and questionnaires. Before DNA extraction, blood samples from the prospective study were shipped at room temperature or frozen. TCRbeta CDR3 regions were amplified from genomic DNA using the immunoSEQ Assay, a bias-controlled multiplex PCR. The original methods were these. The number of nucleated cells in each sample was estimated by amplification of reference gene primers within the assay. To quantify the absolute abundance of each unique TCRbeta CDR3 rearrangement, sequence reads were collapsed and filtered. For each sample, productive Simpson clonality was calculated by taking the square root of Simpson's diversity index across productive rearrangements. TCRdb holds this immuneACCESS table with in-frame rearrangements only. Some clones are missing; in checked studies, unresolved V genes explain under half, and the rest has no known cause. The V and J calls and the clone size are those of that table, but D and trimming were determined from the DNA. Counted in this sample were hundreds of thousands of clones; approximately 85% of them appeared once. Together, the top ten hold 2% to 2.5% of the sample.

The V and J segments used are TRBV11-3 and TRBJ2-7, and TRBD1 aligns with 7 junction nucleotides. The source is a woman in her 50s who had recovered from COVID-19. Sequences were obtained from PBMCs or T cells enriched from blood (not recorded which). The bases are TGTGCCAGCAGCCCTGGGGCAGGGGGTTTCGACGAGCAGTACTTC. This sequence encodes CASSPGAGGFDEQYF.